These 11 T cell receptor delta chains came from one sample sequenced in a study of γδ T cells in repeated Plasmodium falciparum infection. TCRdb ran CATT on the multiplex PCR reads. This table holds about 57,000 delta-chain clones, about 1.5% found once. Gammadelta T cells were flow-sorted from PBMC into Vgamma9/Vdelta2+ and Vdelta2-negative populations for bulk analysis. Material for sequencing was gamma-delta T cells from blood. The receptors shown here come from a pool of human donors (malaria-infected and uninfected, not separated).

This clone was seen a few times. With a far larger clone one base away, a read error is the likely cause. This sample also contains other DNA sequences that code for the same CDR3. V and J are TRDV1 and TRDJ1, with a tentative D call TRDD3 (5 bases). V lost 0 bases and J 7 bases, leaving 30 bases between the germline ends. Looked up from germline, CDR1 is TSWWSYY and CDR2 is QGS. The CDR3 has 20 residues. CDR3 sequence (DNA): TGTGCTCTTGGGGAACTTGACTTTCTCTTAGGAGATACCAAATGGGGTAAACTCATCTTT. The encoded protein is CALGELDFLLGDTKWGKLIF.

This clone showed up just a few times. This probably arose from a read error, given a far larger clone one base away. The same CDR3 is also encoded by other DNA sequences in this sample. V usage is TRDV1 and J usage is TRDJ1; TRDD3 aligns across 8 bases. TCRdb records no J gene; here it was assigned by comparing the DNA to germline. Germline loops: CDR1 TSWWSYY, CDR2 QGS. The CDR3 is 23 amino acids. The CDR3 spells CALGEKSTFGPLLGAKYTDKLIF. CDR3 DNA: TGTGCTCTCGGGGAAAAATCCACGTTCGGTCCCCTACTGGGGGCCAAATACACCGATAAACTCATCTTT.

On this clone: This sequence is one base from a far larger clone and is likely a read error. In the same sample, other DNA sequences code for this CDR3. The V gene is TRDV1, the J gene TRDJ1, with D perhaps matching TRDD3 (6 bases). Assignment of the J gene here rests on matching the DNA to germline, because TCRdb gives none. V shed 0 bases and J shed 0 bases, with 32 bases lying between them. Germline V gene data show CDR1 as TSWWSYY and CDR2 as QGS. The CDR3 contains 23 residues. CDR3 nucleotides: TGTGCTCTTGGGGAACTTGAAGGACCAGGGGATCCGACCTTAAACAGGTACACCGATAAACTCATCTTT. Amino acid sequence: CALGELEGPGDPTLNRYTDKLIF.

As concerns this clone: A far larger clone is one base from this, pointing to a likely read error. The sample has other DNA sequences that encode this CDR3 too. The chain is built from TRDV1 and TRDJ1; 10 bases map to TRDD3. The CDR3 totals 21 residues. V trimming: 1 base; J trimming: 2 bases; junction bases outside the gene matches: 19. CDR1 and CDR2 (germline): TSWWSYY, QGS. The CDR3 sequence is CALGEQAFNWLLGDTTDKLIF. In nucleotides, the CDR3 is TGTGCTCTTGGGGAACAGGCTTTCAATTGGCTGTTGGGGGATACAACCGATAAACTCATCTTT.

This chain links TRDV3 with TRDJ1; 8 nucleotides match TRDD2. TCRdb gives no J gene; it was assigned here by matching the DNA to germline. The CDR3 has 24 amino acids. The germline V gene has CDR1 TVYSNPD and CDR2 GDNSRS (reference sequence). V shed 2 bases and J 7 bases; nucleotides not matched to a gene: 42. Here the CDR3 reads CAFYPRGTYYFLRYETGTPGKLIF. DNA for the CDR3: TGTGCCTTTTATCCCCGAGGGACCTACTACTTCCTACGTTATGAGACTGGGACCCCCGGTAAACTCATCTTT.

Points on this clone: A far more abundant clone sits one base away, making this likely a read error. Other DNA sequences within the sample encode an identical CDR3. The V gene is TRDV1, the J gene TRDJ1, with 8 bases identical to TRDD3. Germline V lookup: CDR1 TSWWSYY, CDR2 QGS. The V and J ends lost 1 base and 3 bases, in that order; junction bases with no gene match: 22. The CDR3 loop spans 21 amino acids. The chain's CDR3 is CALGERLILRAWGYYADKLIF. The CDR3, as DNA: TGTGCTCTTGGGGAACGATTGATCCTACGTGCTTGGGGATACTACGCCGATAAACTCATCTTT.

In its sample, this clone was seen many times. TCRdb assigns this DNA the protein of a much larger clone, which departs from its translation at residue 5; this likely reflects a read error, and the protein shown comes from translating the DNA. V usage is TRDV2 and J usage is TRDJ1; 7 bases agree with TRDD3. Germline V gene lookup returns CDR1 GEAIGNYY and CDR2 EKD. Trimming cost V 2 bases and J 0 bases; bases outside gene matches: 11. CDR3 length: 17 residues. The CDR3 is CACDSRLLGFNTDKLIF. CDR3 in DNA: TGTGCCTGTGACAGCCGCCTACTGGGGTTTAACACCGATAAACTCATCTTT.

This clone was seen only a few times. It is likely a read error: a sequence one base away is far more abundant. Other DNA sequences in the sample encode the same CDR3. The V and J genes are TRDV1 and TRDJ1; the match to TRDD3 covers 12 bases. After removal of 1 base from V and 0 bases from J, the junction contained 27 bases not matched to a gene. The CDR3 is made up of 25 amino acids. CDR1 and CDR2 from the germline V gene are TSWWSYY and QGS. CDR3 residues: CALGERKLVVLGDTVGYSYTDKLIF. In DNA, the CDR3 is TGTGCTCTTGGGGAACGAAAACTGGTAGTACTGGGGGATACCGTCGGCTACTCGTACACCGATAAACTCATCTTT.

This clone was seen many times. TCRdb attributes to this sequence the protein of a much larger clone, which differs from the DNA translation at residue 16; a read error is likely, and the protein displayed is translated from the DNA. This sequence joins TRDV1 and TRDJ1; 9 bases map to TRDD3. The CDR3 contains 17 residues. The germline V gene has CDR1 TSWWSYY and CDR2 QGS. Here the CDR3 reads CALGKGEGWGICDKLTF. The CDR3 DNA sequence: TGTGCTCTTGGAAAAGGTGAAGGCTGGGGGATTTGCGATAAACTCACCTTT.

This clone has a handful of counts. The TCRdb protein comes from a much larger clone and disagrees with this DNA's translation at residue 10, likely due to a read error; the protein given here is derived from the DNA. The chain carries TRDV1 and TRDJ4; D possibly uses TRDD1 or TRDD3 (5 bases each). Since TCRdb gives no J gene, matching the DNA to germline was used here to assign it. There are 23 residues in the CDR3. From germline, CDR1 is TSWWSYY and CDR2 QGS. Trimming cost V 0 bases and J 3 bases, with 38 bases left between them. The CDR3 coding sequence is TGTGCTCTTGGGGAACTAATTAGTAGCTCAATATACGAAATCTGGGATTTGACGGGACCCCTGATCTTT. This gives the protein CALGELISSSIYEIWDLTGPLIF.

In its sample, this clone was seen a few times. The protein given by TCRdb reflects a much larger clone and differs at residue 5 from this DNA's translation, likely from a read error; the protein shown is the DNA's translation. CDR3 nucleotides: TGTGCCTGTGTCCTAGGTACTGAGGCCCTAAAACTCATCTTT. Amino acid sequence: CACVLGTEALKLIF. The chain is built from TRDV2 and TRDJ1; the D gene is possibly TRDD2 (5 bases). CDR1 and CDR2 from the germline V gene are GEAIGNYY and EKD. The V end was cut by 5 bases, the J end by 8 bases, with 20 bases between. This CDR3 contains 14 residues.